This T cell receptor (beta chain) originates from a study of OX40 agonist ivuxolimab in advanced cancers. About this clone itself: The antigen remains undetermined.

Sequencing used immunoSEQ multiplex PCR; TCRdb keeps in-frame clones, though not all of them. The sample consists of approximately 94,000 clones, approximately 92% of them appearing once. Germline assignment: CDR1 MNHNS and CDR2 SASEGT. The CDR3 is 15 amino acids. V shed 7 bases and J shed 3 bases, with 16 bases lying between them. Whole-study findings and limits: Still undetermined is the antigen specificity of the expanded peripheral T cells.

V and J are TRBV6-1 and TRBJ1-5, with no clear D. Material: CD4+ or CD8+ T cells sorted from blood, obtained in a trial of the OX40 agonist ivuxolimab. This TCR was recovered from an adult with an advanced solid tumor such as melanoma, head and neck, liver or kidney cancer. The CDR3 DNA reads TGTGCCAGCAATTTGATAGGGTCAGTCAATCAGCCCCAGCATTTT. It is translated as CASNLIGSVNQPQHF.